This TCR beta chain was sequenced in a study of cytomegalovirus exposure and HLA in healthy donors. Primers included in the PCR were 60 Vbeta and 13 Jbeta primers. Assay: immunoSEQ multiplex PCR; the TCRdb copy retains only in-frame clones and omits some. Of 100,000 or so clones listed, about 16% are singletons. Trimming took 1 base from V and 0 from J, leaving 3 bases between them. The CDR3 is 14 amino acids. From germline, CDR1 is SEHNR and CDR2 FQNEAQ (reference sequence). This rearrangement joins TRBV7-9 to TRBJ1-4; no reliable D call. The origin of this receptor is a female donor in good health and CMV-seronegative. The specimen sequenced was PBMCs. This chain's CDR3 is CASSLVTTNEKLFF. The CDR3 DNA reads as TGTGCCAGCAGCTTAGTCACAACTAATGAAAAACTGTTTTTT.